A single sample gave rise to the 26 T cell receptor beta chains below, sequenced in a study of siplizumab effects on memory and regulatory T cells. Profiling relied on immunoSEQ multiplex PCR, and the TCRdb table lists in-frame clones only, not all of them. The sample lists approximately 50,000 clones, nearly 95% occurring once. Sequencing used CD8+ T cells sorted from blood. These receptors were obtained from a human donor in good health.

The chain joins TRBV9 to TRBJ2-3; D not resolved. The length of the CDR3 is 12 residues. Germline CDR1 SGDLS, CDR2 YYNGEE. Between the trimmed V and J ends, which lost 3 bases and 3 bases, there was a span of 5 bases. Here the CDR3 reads CASSDGTDTQYF. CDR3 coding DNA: TGTGCCAGCAGCGACGGAACAGATACGCAGTATTTT.

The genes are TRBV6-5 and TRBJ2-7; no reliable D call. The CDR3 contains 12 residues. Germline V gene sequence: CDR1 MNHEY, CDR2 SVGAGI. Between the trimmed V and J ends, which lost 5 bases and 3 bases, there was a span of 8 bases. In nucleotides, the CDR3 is TGTGCCAGCAGTCCACACATCTACGAGCAGTACTTC. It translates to CASSPHIYEQYF.

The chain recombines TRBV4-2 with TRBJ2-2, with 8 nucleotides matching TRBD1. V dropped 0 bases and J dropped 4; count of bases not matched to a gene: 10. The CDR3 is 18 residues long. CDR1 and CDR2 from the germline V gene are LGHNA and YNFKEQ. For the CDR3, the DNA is TGTGCCAGCAGCCAAGACCGGCGGACAGGGATCACCACCGGGGAGCTGTTTTTT. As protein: CASSQDRRTGITTGELFF.

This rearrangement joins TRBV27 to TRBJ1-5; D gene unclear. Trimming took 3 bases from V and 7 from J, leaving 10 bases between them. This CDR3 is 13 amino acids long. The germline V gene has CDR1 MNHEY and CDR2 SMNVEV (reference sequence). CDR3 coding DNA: TGTGCCAGCAGTTTCGGCCGAAGACAGCCCCAGCATTTT. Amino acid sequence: CASSFGRRQPQHF.

The CDR3 here is CASSLELAYEQYF. The CDR3 region has the DNA TGTGCCAGCAGCTTAGAGCTAGCCTACGAGCAGTACTTC. The V call is TRBV7-8, the J call TRBJ2-7, with D unresolved. The germline V gene has CDR1 SGHVS and CDR2 FQNEAQ. V was clipped by 1 base and J by 2 bases, with 6 bases between them. CDR3 length: 13 residues.

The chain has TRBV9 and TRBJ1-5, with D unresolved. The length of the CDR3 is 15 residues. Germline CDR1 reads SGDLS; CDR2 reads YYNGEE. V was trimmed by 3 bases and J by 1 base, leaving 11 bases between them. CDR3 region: CASSADGRSNQPQHF. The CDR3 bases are TGTGCCAGCAGCGCGGACGGAAGAAGCAATCAGCCCCAGCATTTT. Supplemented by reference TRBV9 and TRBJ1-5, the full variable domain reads DSGVTQTPKHLITATGQRVTLRCSPRSGDLSVYWYQQSLDQGLQFLIQYYNGEERAKGNILERFSAQQFPDLHSELNLSSLELGDSALYFCASSADGRSNQPQHFGDGTRLSIL.

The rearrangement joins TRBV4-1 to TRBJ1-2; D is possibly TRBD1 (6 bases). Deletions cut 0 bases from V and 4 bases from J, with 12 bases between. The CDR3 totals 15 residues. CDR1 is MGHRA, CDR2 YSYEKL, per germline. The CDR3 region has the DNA TGCGCCAGCAGCCAAGAACGGGGAGGGGGCTATGGCTACACCTTC. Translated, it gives CASSQERGGGYGYTF.

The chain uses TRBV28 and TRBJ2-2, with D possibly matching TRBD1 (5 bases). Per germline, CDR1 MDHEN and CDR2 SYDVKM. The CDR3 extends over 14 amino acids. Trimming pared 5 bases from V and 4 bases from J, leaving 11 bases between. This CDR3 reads CASSPQVGTGELFF. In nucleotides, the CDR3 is TGTGCCAGCAGTCCACAGGTGGGCACCGGGGAGCTGTTTTTT.

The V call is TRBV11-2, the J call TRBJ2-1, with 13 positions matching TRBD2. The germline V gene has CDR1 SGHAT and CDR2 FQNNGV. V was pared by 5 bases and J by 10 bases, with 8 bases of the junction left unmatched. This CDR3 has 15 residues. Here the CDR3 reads CASSGTSGRAHEQFF. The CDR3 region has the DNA TGTGCCAGCAGCGGTACTAGCGGGAGGGCACACGAGCAGTTCTTC. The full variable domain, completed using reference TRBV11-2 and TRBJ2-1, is EAGVAQSPRYKIIEKRQSVAFWCNPISGHATLYWYQQILGQGPKLLIQFQNNGVVDDSQLPKDRFSAERLKGVDSTLKIQPAKLEDSAVYLCASSGTSGRAHEQFFGPGTRLTVL.

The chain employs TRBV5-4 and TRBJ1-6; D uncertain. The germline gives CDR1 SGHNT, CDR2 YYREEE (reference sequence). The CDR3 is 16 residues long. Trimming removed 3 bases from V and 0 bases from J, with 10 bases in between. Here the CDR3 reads CASSSWPNSYNSPLHF. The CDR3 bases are TGTGCCAGCAGCTCCTGGCCAAACTCCTATAATTCACCCCTCCACTTT.

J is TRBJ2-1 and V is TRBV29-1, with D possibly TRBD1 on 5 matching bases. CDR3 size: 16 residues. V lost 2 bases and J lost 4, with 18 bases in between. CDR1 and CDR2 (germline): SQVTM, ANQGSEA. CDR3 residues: CSVEPSDSVQYNEQFF. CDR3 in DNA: TGCAGCGTTGAACCCTCCGACAGCGTTCAATACAATGAGCAGTTCTTC.

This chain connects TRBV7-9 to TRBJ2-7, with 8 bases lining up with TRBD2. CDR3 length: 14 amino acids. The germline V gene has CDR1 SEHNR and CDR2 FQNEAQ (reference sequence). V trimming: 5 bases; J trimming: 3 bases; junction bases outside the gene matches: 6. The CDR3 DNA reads TGTGCCAGCAGCCCCGGACTAGCCCACTACGAGCAGTACTTC. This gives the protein CASSPGLAHYEQYF.

The CDR3 DNA reads as TGTGCCACCTACGACATTTTTGGCTACACCTTC. Protein product: CATYDIFGYTF. The chain links TRBV5-4 to TRBJ1-2; D is undetermined. CDR1 SGHNT and CDR2 YYREEE come from the germline V gene (reference sequence). The V end was cut by 9 bases, the J end by 7 bases, with 13 bases between. The CDR3 loop spans 11 amino acids.

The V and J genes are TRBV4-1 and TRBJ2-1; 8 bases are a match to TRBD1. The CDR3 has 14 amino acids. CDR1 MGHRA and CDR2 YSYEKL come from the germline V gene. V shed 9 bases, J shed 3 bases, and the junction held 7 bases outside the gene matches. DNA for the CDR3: TGCGCCAGTTCGTCGGACAGGGACTACAATGAGCAGTTCTTC. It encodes CASSSDRDYNEQFF.

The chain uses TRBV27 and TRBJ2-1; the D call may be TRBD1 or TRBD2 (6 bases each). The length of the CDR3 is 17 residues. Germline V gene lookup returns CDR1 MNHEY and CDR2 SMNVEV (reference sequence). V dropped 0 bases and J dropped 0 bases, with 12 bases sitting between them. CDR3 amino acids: CASSLSGGLLSYNEQFF. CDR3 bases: TGTGCCAGCAGTTTATCAGGGGGGCTCCTCTCCTACAATGAGCAGTTCTTC.

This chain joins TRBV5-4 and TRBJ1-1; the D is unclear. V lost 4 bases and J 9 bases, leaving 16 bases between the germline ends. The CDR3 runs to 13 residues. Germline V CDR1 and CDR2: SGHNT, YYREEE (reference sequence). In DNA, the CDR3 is TGTGCCAGCAGCCCGGACCGCCAATACCAAGCTTTCTTT. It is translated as CASSPDRQYQAFF.

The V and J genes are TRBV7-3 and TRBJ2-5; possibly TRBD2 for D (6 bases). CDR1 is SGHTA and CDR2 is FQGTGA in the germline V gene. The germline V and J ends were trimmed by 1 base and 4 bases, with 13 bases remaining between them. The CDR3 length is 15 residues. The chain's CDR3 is CASSLSGGVGETQYF. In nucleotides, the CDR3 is TGTGCCAGCAGCTTAAGTGGCGGGGTGGGAGAGACCCAGTACTTC.

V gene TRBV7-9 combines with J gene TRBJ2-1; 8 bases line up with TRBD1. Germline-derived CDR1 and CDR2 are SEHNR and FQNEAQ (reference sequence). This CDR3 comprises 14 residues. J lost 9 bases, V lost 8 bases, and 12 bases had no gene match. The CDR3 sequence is CASSPWGTGSEQFF. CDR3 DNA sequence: TGTGCCAGCTCCCCCTGGGGGACAGGCAGTGAGCAGTTCTTC.

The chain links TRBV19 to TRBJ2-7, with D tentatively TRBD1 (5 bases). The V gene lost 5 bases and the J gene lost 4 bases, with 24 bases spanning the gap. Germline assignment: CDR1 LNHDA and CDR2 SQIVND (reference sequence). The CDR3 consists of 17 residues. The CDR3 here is CASSFHLPGKAGYEQYF. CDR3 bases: TGTGCCAGTAGTTTTCACTTGCCAGGGAAAGCAGGGTACGAGCAGTACTTC.

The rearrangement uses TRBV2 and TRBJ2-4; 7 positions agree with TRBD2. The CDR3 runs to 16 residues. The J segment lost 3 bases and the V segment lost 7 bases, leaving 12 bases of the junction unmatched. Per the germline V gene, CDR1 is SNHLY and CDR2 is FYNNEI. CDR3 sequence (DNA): TGTGCCAGCACCACATCGGCGGGAGTGGGCAAAAACATTCAGTACTTC. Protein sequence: CASTTSAGVGKNIQYF.

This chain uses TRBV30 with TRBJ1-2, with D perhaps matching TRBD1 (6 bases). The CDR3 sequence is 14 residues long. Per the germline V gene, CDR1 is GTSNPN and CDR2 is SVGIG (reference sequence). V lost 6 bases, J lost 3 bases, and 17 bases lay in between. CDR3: CACLEVGADYGYTF. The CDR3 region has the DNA TGTGCCTGCCTCGAGGTGGGGGCCGACTATGGCTACACCTTC. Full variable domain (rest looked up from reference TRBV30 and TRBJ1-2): SQTIHQWPATLVQPVGSPLSLECTVEGTSNPNLYWYRQAAGRGLQLLFYSVGIGQISSEVPQNLSASRPQDRQFILSSKKLLLSDSGFYLCACLEVGADYGYTFGSGTRLTVV.

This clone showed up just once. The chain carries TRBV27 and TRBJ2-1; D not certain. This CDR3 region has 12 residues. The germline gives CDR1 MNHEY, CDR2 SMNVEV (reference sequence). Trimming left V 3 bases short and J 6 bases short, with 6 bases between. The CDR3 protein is CASSFSANEQFF. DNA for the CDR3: TGTGCCAGCAGTTTTTCTGCCAATGAGCAGTTCTTC.

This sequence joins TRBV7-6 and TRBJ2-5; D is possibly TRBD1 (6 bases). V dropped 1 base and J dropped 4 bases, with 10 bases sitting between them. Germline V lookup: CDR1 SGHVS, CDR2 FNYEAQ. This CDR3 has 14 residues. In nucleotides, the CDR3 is TGTGCCAGCAGCTTAGTTTACAGGGCAGAGACCCAGTACTTC. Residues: CASSLVYRAETQYF.

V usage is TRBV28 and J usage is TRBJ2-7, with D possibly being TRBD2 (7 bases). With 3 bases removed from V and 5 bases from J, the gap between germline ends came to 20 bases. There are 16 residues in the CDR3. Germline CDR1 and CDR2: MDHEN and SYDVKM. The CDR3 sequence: CASSFRLRGRDDEQYF. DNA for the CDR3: TGTGCCAGCAGTTTCAGGTTGCGGGGGCGGGATGACGAGCAGTACTTC.

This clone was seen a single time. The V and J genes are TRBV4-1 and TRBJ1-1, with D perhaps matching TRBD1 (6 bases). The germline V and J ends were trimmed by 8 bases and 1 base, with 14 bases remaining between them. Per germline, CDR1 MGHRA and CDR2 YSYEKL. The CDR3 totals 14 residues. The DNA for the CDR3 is TGCGCCAGCGGACAGTCGCAGAGGAACACTGAAGCTTTCTTT. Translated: CASGQSQRNTEAFF.

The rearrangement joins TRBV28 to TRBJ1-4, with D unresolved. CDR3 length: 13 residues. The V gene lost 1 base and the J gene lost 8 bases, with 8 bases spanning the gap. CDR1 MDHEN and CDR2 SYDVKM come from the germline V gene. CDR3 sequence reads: CASSLSGSEKLFF. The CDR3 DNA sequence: TGTGCCAGCAGTTTATCCGGGTCGGAAAAACTGTTTTTT.